This entry lists 6 T cell receptor beta chains sequenced from one sample in a study of OX40 agonist ivuxolimab in advanced cancers. Repertoires were generated with immunoSEQ multiplex PCR, while TCRdb's copy carries only in-frame clones and drops some. The sample lists some 79,000 clones, 80% to 95% occurring once. The specimen comprised CD4+ or CD8+ T cells sorted from blood, sampled in a trial of the OX40 agonist ivuxolimab. These receptors all come from an adult with an advanced solid tumor such as melanoma, head and neck, liver or kidney cancer.

The chain carries TRBV4-2 and TRBJ2-2; D unresolved. Between the trimmed V and J ends, which lost 0 bases and 0 bases, there was a span of 8 bases. Germline V gene sequence: CDR1 LGHNA, CDR2 YNFKEQ. The CDR3 contains 16 residues. CDR3 DNA: TGTGCCAGCAGCCAAGAAACCAGCGCGAACACCGGGGAGCTGTTTTTT. It yields the protein CASSQETSANTGELFF.

The chain joins TRBV5-1 to TRBJ2-1; 8 bases fit TRBD1. Germline CDR1 SGHRS, CDR2 YFSETQ. This CDR3 has 16 residues. V lost 0 bases and J lost 4; bases outside the gene matches: 6. The CDR3 reads CASSLDSGQAYNEQFF. The CDR3 DNA follows: TGCGCCAGCAGCTTGGATTCGGGACAGGCGTACAATGAGCAGTTCTTC.

The gene calls are TRBV19 and TRBJ2-7, with 10 bases identical to TRBD1. Germline V gene data show CDR1 as LNHDA and CDR2 as SQIVND (reference sequence). This CDR3 contains 17 residues. J gave up 0 bases and V 4 bases, and 9 bases lay outside the gene matches. CDR3 amino acids: CASSTLPGQGFSYEQYF. The DNA of the CDR3 is TGTGCCAGTAGTACGCTCCCGGGACAGGGGTTCTCCTACGAGCAGTACTTC.

V gene TRBV19 combines with J gene TRBJ2-2; D is unclear. V lost 5 bases, J lost 2 bases, and 6 bases lay in between. The CDR3 is 13 residues long. Germline V gives CDR1 LNHDA, CDR2 SQIVND (reference sequence). CDR3 loop: CASSWTNTGELFF. CDR3 sequence (DNA): TGTGCCAGTAGTTGGACCAACACCGGGGAGCTGTTTTTT.

As DNA, the CDR3 is TGTGCCACCTTAGTCACGGGGAACACTGAAGCTTTCTTT. Amino acid sequence: CATLVTGNTEAFF. The gene calls are TRBV19 and TRBJ1-1; D call uncertain. Trimming shortened V by 10 bases and J by 1 base, and 13 bases separated the two germline ends. The germline V gene encodes CDR1 LNHDA and CDR2 SQIVND (reference sequence). The CDR3 has 13 residues.

The chain joins TRBV5-1 to TRBJ1-1; possible D gene TRBD1, 5 bases. The germline gives CDR1 SGHRS, CDR2 YFSETQ. V was pared by 3 bases and J by 4 bases, with 16 bases between. The CDR3 is made up of 15 amino acids. The CDR3 here is CASSSSPGAGTEAFF. The CDR3, as DNA: TGCGCCAGCAGCTCGTCACCCGGGGCAGGCACTGAAGCTTTCTTT.